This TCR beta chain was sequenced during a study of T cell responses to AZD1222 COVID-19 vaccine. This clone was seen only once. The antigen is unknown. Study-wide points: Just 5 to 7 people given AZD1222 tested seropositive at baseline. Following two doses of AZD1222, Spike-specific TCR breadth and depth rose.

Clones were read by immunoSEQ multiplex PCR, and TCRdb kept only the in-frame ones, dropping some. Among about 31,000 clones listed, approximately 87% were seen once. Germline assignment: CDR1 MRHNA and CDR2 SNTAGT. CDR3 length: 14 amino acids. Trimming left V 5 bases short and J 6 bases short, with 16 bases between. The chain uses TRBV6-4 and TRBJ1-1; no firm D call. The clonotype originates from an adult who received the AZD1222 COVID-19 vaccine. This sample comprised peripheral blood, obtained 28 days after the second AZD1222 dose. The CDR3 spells CASSRPRLRAEAFF. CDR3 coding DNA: TGTGCCAGCAGTCGCCCCCGCCTGAGGGCTGAAGCTTTCTTT.